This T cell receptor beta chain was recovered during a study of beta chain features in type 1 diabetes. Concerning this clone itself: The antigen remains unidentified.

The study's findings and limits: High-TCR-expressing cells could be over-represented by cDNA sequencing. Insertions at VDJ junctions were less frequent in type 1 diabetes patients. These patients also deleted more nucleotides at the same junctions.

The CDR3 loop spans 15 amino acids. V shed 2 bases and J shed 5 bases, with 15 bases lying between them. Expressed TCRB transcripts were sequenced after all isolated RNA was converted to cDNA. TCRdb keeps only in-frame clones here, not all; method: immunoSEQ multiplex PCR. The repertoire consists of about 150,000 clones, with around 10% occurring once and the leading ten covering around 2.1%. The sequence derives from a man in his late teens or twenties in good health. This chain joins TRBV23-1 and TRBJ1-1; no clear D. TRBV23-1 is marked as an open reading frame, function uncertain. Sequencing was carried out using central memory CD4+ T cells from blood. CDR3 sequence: CASSQPPSPWTEAFF. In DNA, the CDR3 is TGCGCCAGCAGTCAACCCCCCTCCCCTTGGACTGAAGCTTTCTTT.